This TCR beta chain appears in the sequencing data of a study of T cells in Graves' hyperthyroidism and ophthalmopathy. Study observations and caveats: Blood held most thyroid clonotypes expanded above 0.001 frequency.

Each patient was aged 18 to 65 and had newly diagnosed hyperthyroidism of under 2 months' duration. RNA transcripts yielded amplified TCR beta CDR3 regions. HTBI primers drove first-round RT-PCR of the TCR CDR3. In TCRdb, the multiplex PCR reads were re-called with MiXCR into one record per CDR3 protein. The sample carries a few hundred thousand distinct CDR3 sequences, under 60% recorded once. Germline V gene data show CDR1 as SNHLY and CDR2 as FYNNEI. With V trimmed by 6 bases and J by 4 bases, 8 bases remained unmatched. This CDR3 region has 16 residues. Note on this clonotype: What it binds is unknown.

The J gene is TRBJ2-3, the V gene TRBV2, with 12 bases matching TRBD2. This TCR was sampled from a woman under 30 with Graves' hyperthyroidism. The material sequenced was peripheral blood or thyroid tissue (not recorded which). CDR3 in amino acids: CASRATSGSNADTQYF. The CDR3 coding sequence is TGTGCCAGCAGGGCGACTAGCGGGAGTAACGCAGATACGCAGTATTTT.